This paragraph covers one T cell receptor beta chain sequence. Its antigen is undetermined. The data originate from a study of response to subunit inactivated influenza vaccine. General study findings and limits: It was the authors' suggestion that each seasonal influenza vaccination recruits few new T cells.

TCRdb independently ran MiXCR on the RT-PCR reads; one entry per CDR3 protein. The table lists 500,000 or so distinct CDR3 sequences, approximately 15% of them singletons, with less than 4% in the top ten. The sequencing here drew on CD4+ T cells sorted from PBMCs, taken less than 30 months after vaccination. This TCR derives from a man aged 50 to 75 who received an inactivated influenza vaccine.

The DNA of the CDR3 is TGTGCCAGCAGCTTATATGCTAGCGGGAGTGGGAATGAGCAGTTCTTC. Amino acids: CASSLYASGSGNEQFF. The gene calls are TRBV11-1 and TRBJ2-1; 10 bases match TRBD2. The J segment lost 7 bases and the V segment lost 2 bases, leaving 8 bases of the junction unmatched. CDR3 length: 16 amino acids. The V gene's germline CDR1 is SGHAT and CDR2 FQDESV (reference sequence).